A single sample gave rise to the 20 T cell receptor beta chains below, sequenced in a study of blood T cell repertoires in COVID-19. TCRdb keeps only in-frame clones here, not all; method: immunoSEQ multiplex PCR. The sample shows 430,000 or so clones, 85% to 90% of them seen only once. The sequenced material came from PBMCs or T cells enriched from blood (not recorded which). Receptor source: a woman aged 40 to 49 who had recovered from COVID-19.

The rearrangement joins TRBV7-6 to TRBJ1-4; D is unclear. Trimming took off 5 bases at V and 6 bases at J, with 19 bases between the two ends. CDR1 is SGHVS and CDR2 is FNYEAQ in the germline V gene. This CDR3 contains 16 residues. As DNA, the CDR3 is TGTGCCAGCAGCCCGCGGACCGGTCTGAGGGATGAAAAACTGTTTTTT. Amino acids: CASSPRTGLRDEKLFF.

The chain combines TRBV18 with TRBJ1-4; no clear D gene. Trimming cost V 8 bases and J 4 bases, with 11 bases left between them. Germline CDR1 KGHSH, CDR2 LQKENI. This CDR3 is 13 amino acids long. The CDR3 nucleotides are TGTGCCAGCAGCGCGGCTCGTAATGAAAAACTGTTTTTT. Protein: CASSAARNEKLFF.

The chain has TRBV12-3 or TRBV12-4 and TRBJ2-3, with 13 bases identical to TRBD2. The CDR3 contains 13 residues. Germline trimming cut 5 bases from V and 10 bases from J; bases unmatched to any gene: 3. CDR3 bases: TGTGCCAGCAGTCCACTAGCGGGAGGGGCGCAGTATTTT. It yields the protein CASSPLAGGAQYF.

This clone was seen a few times. This chain connects TRBV12-3 or TRBV12-4 to TRBJ1-1; no reliable D call. The CDR3 contains 13 residues. Trimming took off 1 base at V and 0 bases at J, with 3 bases between the two ends. CDR3 sequence: CASSLGLNTEAFF. CDR3 nucleotide sequence: TGTGCCAGCAGTTTAGGGCTGAACACTGAAGCTTTCTTT.

The chain combines TRBV5-5 with TRBJ1-5, with TRBD1 as a possible D gene (5 bases). V lost 0 bases to trimming and J lost 3 bases, with 13 bases between them. This CDR3 spans 16 amino acids. Germline CDR1 SGHKS, CDR2 YYEKEE (reference sequence). This chain's CDR3 is CASSLALGALNQPQHF. The CDR3 DNA sequence: TGTGCCAGCAGCTTGGCCCTAGGGGCACTCAATCAGCCCCAGCATTTT.

The chain has TRBV2 and TRBJ2-7, with 8 bases lining up with TRBD1. Trimming removed 3 bases from V and 5 bases from J; junction bases left unmatched: 6. Germline-derived CDR1 and CDR2 are SNHLY and FYNNEI. The CDR3 totals 14 residues. CDR3 sequence (DNA): TGTGCCAGCAGTGACGTCAGGGGGCCAGACGAGCAGTACTTC. Translating gives CASSDVRGPDEQYF.

The rearrangement links TRBV27 to TRBJ1-1; unclear D gene. Looked up from germline, CDR1 is MNHEY and CDR2 is SMNVEV (reference sequence). The CDR3 has 14 amino acids. V gave up 9 bases and J gave up 1 base, with 15 bases separating them. CDR3 protein: CASRPGAKNTEAFF. The CDR3 DNA reads as TGTGCCAGTAGACCGGGAGCCAAGAACACTGAAGCTTTCTTT.

This chain uses TRBV7-6 with TRBJ2-7; D gene ambiguous. Per the germline V gene, CDR1 is SGHVS and CDR2 is FNYEAQ. The ends were cut back, 3 bases at V and 2 bases at J, with 8 bases in the middle. The CDR3 runs 13 residues. The CDR3 DNA reads as TGTGCCAGCAGCTTCACTCTGGCCTACGAGCAGTACTTC. This translates into CASSFTLAYEQYF. Combining the CDR3 with reference TRBV7-6 and TRBJ2-7 gives the whole variable domain GAGVSQSPRYKVTKRGQDVALRCDPISGHVSLYWYRQALGQGPEFLTYFNYEAQQDKSGLPNDRFSAERPEGSISTLTIQRTEQRDSAMYRCASSFTLAYEQYFGPGTRLTVT.

V gene TRBV11-2 combines with J gene TRBJ1-3; D uncertain. In germline, CDR1 is SGHAT, CDR2 FQNNGV. This CDR3 spans 15 amino acids. V shed 5 bases and J shed 4 bases, with 15 bases lying between them. The CDR3 bases are TGTGCCAGCAGCCAGGTCCGAGGGCAGGGAAACACCATATATTTT. Translated, it gives CASSQVRGQGNTIYF.

The CDR3 loop reads CASSTGWGNTEAFF. The CDR3 DNA reads TGTGCCAGCAGCACAGGCTGGGGGAACACTGAAGCTTTCTTT. The J gene is TRBJ1-1, the V gene TRBV6-6; maybe TRBD1 (5 bases). V lost 6 bases to trimming and J lost 1 base, with 12 bases between them. The CDR3 covers 14 residues. CDR1 and CDR2 from the germline V gene are MNHNY and SVGAGI (reference sequence).

The V gene is TRBV10-3, the J gene TRBJ2-5, with a weak D call TRBD1 (6 bases). Germline V gene data show CDR1 as ENHRY and CDR2 as SYGVKD. The length of the CDR3 is 14 residues. The V and J ends lost 10 bases and 4 bases respectively, with 19 bases between them. DNA for the CDR3: TGTGCCACCGCGGCAGGGGCGGTAGGAGAGACCCAGTACTTC. Encoded protein: CATAAGAVGETQYF.

This chain uses TRBV11-3 with TRBJ2-1, with D perhaps TRBD2 (6 bases). The CDR3 is 15 amino acids. CDR1 and CDR2 from the germline V gene are SGHNT and YENEEA. Trimming shortened V by 1 base and J by 5 bases, and 12 bases separated the two germline ends. CDR3 coding DNA: TGTGCCAGCAGCTTAGTTGGCGGGGAAAACAATGAGCAGTTCTTC. This sequence encodes CASSLVGGENNEQFF.

This sequence joins TRBV16 and TRBJ1-2, with a weak D call TRBD1 (5 bases). This CDR3 is built from 17 residues. Trimming took 3 bases from V and 0 from J, leaving 17 bases between them. Germline-derived CDR1 and CDR2 are KGHSY and FQNENV. In DNA, the CDR3 is TGTGCCAGCAGCCATACATCCCCCAGGGTACCTAACTATGGCTACACCTTC. Amino acid sequence: CASSHTSPRVPNYGYTF.

The chain is built from TRBV28 and TRBJ2-3, with D tentatively TRBD2 (6 bases). The CDR3 runs to 12 residues. Germline lookup yields CDR1 MDHEN and CDR2 SYDVKM. V lost 1 base, J lost 11 bases, and 10 bases lay in between. CDR3 residues: CASSLSGVKQYF. CDR3 coding DNA: TGTGCCAGCAGTTTATCGGGGGTTAAGCAGTATTTT.

A few counts support this clone. The rearrangement links TRBV5-1 to TRBJ2-1; maybe TRBD2 (5 bases). This CDR3 has 15 residues. Trimming removed 0 bases at V and 0 bases at J, with 7 bases between. Germline CDR1 is SGHRS and CDR2 is YFSETQ. The CDR3 coding sequence is TGCGCCAGCAGCTTGGAAGGGAGCTCCTACAATGAGCAGTTCTTC. Amino acids: CASSLEGSSYNEQFF.

This sequence joins TRBV18 and TRBJ2-6; D is unclear. The CDR3 runs 18 residues. CDR1 and CDR2 from the germline V gene are KGHSH and LQKENI. V was clipped by 6 bases and J by 0 bases, with 18 bases between them. For the CDR3, the DNA is TGTGCCAGCTCTCGGTTGCAGGATACCAGCTCTGGGGCCAACGTCCTGACTTTC. Its translation is CASSRLQDTSSGANVLTF.

The chain carries TRBV5-4 and TRBJ2-1; 10 bases map to TRBD2. This CDR3 is built from 15 residues. CDR1 is SGHNT and CDR2 is YYREEE in the germline V gene (reference sequence). With V trimmed by 5 bases and J by 5 bases, 7 bases remained unmatched. In nucleotides, the CDR3 is TGTGCCAGCAGATTTTGGACTAGCGGCCACAATGAGCAGTTCTTC. It codes for CASRFWTSGHNEQFF.

V is TRBV27 and J is TRBJ1-1; D not certain. The CDR3 is 15 residues long. CDR1 is MNHEY and CDR2 is SMNVEV in the germline V gene (reference sequence). The V end was cut by 3 bases, the J end by 1 base, with 12 bases between. This chain's CDR3 is CASSFSEGENTEAFF. In DNA form, the CDR3 reads TGTGCCAGCAGTTTTAGTGAGGGAGAGAACACTGAAGCTTTCTTT.

This chain uses TRBV12-3 or TRBV12-4 with TRBJ1-1, with a tentative D call TRBD1 (5 bases). Trimming took off 6 bases at V and 9 bases at J, with 14 bases between the two ends. The CDR3 runs to 12 residues. Here the CDR3 DNA reads TGTGCCAGCAGGGGCGCGGGGGTCAAAGCTTTCTTT. Translating it yields CASRGAGVKAFF.

The chain uses TRBV21-1 and TRBJ2-4; the D call of TRBD1 is as the table states it, not checked on the DNA. TRBV21-1 is reported as a pseudogene. The CDR3 spans 15 residues. The CDR3 nucleotides are TGTGCCAGCAGCAAAGCCCCAGGCGATAAAAACATTCAGTACTTC. Residues: CASSKAPGDKNIQYF.